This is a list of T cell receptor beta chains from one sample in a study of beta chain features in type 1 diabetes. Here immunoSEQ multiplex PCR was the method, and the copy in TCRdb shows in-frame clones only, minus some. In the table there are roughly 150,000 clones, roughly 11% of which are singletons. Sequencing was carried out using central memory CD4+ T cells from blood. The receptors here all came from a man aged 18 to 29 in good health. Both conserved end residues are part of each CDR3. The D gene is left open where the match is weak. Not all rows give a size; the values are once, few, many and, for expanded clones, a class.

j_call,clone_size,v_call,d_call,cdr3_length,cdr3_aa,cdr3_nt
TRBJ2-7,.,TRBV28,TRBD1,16,CASSSPGTGIGYEQYF,TGTGCCAGCAGTTCCCCTGGGACAGGAATAGGCTACGAGCAGTACTTC
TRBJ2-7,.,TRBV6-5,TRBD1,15,CASDHGGTGAYEQYF,TGTGCCAGCGATCATGGGGGGACAGGGGCCTACGAGCAGTACTTC
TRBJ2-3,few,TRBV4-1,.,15,CASSQEAGGGDTQYF,TGCGCCAGCAGCCAAGAAGCCGGGGGCGGTGATACGCAGTATTTT
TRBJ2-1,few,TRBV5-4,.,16,CASSSKSRGPYNEQFF,TGTGCCAGCAGCTCAAAGTCCAGGGGACCCTACAATGAGCAGTTCTTC
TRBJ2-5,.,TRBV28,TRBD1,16,CASSPLGDRGHETQYF,TGTGCCAGCAGTCCCCTGGGGGACAGGGGGCATGAGACCCAGTACTTC
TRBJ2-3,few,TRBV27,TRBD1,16,CASSPRGQGAGDTQYF,TGTGCCAGCTCCCCGAGGGGTCAGGGGGCCGGAGATACGCAGTATTTT
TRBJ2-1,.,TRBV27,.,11,CASRYYNEQFF,TGTGCCAGCAGGTACTACAATGAGCAGTTCTTC
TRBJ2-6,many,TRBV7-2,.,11,CASSLGRVLTF,TGTGCCAGCAGCTTAGGGAGGGTCCTGACTTTC
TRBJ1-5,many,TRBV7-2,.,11,CASSLDQPQHF,TGTGCCAGCAGCTTAGACCAGCCCCAGCATTTT
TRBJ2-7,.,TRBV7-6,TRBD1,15,CASSLGGGQAYEQYF,TGTGCCAGCAGCTTAGGAGGGGGACAGGCCTACGAGCAGTACTTC
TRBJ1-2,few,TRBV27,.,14,CASSFRRPIYGYTF,TGTGCCAGCAGTTTTCGCCGACCGATATATGGCTACACCTTC
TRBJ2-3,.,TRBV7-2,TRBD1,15,CASSLGDRGSDTQYF,TGTGCCAGCAGCTTAGGGGACAGGGGATCAGATACGCAGTATTTT
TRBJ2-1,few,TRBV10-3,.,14,CAIDPRGGDNEQFF,TGTGCCATCGATCCCAGGGGCGGAGACAATGAGCAGTTCTTC
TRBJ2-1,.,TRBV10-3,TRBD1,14,CAIRPGQGSNEQFF,TGTGCCATCAGGCCGGGACAGGGTTCAAATGAGCAGTTCTTC
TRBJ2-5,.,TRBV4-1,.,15,CASSQASTRTETQYF,TGCGCCAGCAGCCAGGCCTCCACTAGGACAGAGACCCAGTACTTC
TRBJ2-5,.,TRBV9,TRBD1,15,CASSGNPEGAETQYF,TGTGCCAGCAGCGGTAACCCCGAGGGGGCTGAGACCCAGTACTTC
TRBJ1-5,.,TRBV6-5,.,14,CASSSLRFNQPQHF,TGTGCCAGCAGTTCTCTCAGATTCAATCAGCCCCAGCATTTT